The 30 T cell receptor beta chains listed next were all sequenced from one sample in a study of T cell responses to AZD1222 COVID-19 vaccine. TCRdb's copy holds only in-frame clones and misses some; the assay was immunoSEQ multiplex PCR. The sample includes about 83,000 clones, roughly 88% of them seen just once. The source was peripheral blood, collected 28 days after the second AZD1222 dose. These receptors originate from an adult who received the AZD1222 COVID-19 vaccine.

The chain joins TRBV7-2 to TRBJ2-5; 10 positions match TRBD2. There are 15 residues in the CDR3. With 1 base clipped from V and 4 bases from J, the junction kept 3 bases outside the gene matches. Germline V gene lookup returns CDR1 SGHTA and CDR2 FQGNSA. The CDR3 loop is CASSLGSSGGETQYF. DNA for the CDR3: TGTGCCAGCAGCTTAGGTTCTAGCGGGGGAGAGACCCAGTACTTC.

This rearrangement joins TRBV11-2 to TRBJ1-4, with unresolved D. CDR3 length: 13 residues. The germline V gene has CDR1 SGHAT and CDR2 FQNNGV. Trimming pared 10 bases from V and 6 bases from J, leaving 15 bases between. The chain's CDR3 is CATGVDVDEKLFF. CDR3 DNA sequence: TGTGCCACCGGGGTGGACGTCGATGAAAAACTGTTTTTT.

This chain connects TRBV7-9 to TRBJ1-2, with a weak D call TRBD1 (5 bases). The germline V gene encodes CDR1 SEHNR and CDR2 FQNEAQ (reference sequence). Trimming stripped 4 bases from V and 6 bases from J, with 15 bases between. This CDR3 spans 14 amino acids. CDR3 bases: TGTGCCAGCAGCTGGACCAGGGAGAGTGATGGCTACACCTTC. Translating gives CASSWTRESDGYTF.

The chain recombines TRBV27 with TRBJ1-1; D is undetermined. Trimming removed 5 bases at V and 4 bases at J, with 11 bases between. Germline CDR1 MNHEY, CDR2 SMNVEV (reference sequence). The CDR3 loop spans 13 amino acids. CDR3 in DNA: TGTGCCAGCAGTCCAAGGAAGGCCACTGAAGCTTTCTTT. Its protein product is CASSPRKATEAFF.

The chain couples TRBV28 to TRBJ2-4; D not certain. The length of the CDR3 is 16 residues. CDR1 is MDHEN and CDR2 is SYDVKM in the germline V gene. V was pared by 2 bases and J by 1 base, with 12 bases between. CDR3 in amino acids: CASSLNSLLAKNIQYF. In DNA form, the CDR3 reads TGTGCCAGCAGTTTAAATTCCCTTCTGGCCAAAAACATTCAGTACTTC.

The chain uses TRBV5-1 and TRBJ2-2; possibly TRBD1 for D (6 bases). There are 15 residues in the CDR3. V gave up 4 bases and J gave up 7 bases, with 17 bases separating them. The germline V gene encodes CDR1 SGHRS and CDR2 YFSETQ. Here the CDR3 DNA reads TGCGCCAGCAGCCTAGGACAGCCACGAGGCGGGGAGCTGTTTTTT. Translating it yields CASSLGQPRGGELFF.

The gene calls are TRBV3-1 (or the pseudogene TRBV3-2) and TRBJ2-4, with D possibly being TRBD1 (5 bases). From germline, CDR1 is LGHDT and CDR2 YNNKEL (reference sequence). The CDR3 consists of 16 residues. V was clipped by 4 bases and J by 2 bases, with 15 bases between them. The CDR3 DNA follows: TGTGCCAGCAGCCTTCAGCTCAGGGTTCCCAAAAACATTCAGTACTTC. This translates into CASSLQLRVPKNIQYF.

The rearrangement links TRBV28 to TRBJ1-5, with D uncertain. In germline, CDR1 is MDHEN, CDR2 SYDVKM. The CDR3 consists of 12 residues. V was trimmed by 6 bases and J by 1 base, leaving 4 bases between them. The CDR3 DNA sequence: TGTGCCAGCAGACAAAGCAATCAGCCCCAGCATTTT. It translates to CASRQSNQPQHF.

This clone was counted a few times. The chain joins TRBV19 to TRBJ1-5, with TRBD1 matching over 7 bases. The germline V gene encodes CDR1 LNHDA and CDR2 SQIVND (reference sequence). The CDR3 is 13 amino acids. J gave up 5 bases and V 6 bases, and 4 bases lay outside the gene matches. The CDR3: CASSDDRDQPQHF. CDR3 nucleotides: TGTGCCAGTAGCGACGACAGGGATCAGCCCCAGCATTTT.

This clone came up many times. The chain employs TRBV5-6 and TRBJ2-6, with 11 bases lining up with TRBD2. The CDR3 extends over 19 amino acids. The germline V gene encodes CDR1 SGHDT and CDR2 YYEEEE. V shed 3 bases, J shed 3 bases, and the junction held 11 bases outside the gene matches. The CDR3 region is CASSSRGSGGAFGANVLTF. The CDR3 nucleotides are TGTGCCAGCAGCTCTCGGGGTAGCGGGGGGGCCTTTGGGGCCAACGTCCTGACTTTC.

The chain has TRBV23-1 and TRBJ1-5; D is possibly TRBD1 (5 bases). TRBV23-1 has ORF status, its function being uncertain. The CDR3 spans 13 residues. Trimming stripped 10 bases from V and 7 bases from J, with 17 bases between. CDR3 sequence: CATSGGTGQPQHF. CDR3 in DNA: TGCGCCACGTCGGGGGGAACTGGGCAGCCCCAGCATTTT.

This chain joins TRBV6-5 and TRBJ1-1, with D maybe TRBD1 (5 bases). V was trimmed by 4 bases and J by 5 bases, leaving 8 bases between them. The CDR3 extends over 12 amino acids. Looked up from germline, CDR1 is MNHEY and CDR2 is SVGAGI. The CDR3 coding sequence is TGTGCCAGCAGTTCCCAGGGAACTGAAGCTTTCTTT. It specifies CASSSQGTEAFF.

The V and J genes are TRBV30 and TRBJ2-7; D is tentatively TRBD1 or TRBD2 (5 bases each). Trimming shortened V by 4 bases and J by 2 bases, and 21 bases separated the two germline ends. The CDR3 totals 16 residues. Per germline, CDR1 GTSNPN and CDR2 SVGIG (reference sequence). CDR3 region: CAWNNDRDPRAYEQYF. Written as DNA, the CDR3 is TGTGCCTGGAATAACGACCGGGACCCGAGAGCCTACGAGCAGTACTTC.

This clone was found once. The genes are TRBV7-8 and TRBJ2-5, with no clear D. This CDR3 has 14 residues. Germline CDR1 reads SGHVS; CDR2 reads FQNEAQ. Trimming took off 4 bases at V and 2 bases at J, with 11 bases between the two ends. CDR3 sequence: CASSSRALQETQYF. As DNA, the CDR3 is TGTGCCAGCAGCTCCCGGGCTTTACAAGAGACCCAGTACTTC.

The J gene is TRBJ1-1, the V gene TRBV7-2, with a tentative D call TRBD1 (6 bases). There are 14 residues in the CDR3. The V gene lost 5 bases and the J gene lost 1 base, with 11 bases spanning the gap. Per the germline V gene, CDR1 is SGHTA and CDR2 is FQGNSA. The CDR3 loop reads CASSARGGNTEAFF. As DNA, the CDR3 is TGTGCCAGCAGCGCCAGGGGAGGGAACACTGAAGCTTTCTTT.

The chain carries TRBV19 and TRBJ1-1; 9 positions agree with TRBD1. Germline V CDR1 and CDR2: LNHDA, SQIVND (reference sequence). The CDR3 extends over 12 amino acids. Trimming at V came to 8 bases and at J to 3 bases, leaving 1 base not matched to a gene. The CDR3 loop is CASGDRDTEAFF. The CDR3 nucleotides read TGTGCCAGTGGGGACAGGGACACTGAAGCTTTCTTT.

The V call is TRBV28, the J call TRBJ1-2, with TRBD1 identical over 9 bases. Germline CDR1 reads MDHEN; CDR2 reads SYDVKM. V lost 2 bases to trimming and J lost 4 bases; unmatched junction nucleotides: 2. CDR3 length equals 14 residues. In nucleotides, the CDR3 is TGTGCCAGCAGTTTAACAGGGGGCAGCTATGGCTACACCTTC. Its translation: CASSLTGGSYGYTF.

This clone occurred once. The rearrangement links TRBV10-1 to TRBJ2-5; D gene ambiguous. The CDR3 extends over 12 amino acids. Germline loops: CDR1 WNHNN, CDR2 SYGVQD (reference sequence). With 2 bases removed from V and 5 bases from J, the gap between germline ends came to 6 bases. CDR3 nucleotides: TGCGCCAGCAGTGAGACCGAGGAGACCCAGTACTTC. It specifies CASSETEETQYF.

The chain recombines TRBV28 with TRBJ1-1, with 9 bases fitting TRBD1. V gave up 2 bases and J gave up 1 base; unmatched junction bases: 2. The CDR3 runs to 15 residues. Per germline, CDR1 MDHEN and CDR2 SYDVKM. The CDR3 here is CASSLGDRANTEAFF. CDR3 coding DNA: TGTGCCAGCAGTTTAGGGGACAGGGCGAACACTGAAGCTTTCTTT.

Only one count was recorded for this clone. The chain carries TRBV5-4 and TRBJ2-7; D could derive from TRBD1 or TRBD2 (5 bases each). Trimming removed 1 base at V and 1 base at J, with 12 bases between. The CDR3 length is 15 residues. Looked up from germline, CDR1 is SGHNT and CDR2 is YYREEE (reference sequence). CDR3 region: CASSLIGALSYEQYF. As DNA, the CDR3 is TGTGCCAGCAGCTTGATCGGGGCCCTATCCTACGAGCAGTACTTC. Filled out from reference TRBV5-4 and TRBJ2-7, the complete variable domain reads ETGVTQSPTHLIKTRGQQVTLRCSSQSGHNTVSWYQQALGQGPQFIFQYYREEENGRGNFPPRFSGLQFPNYSSELNVNALELDDSALYLCASSLIGALSYEQYFGPGTRLTVT.

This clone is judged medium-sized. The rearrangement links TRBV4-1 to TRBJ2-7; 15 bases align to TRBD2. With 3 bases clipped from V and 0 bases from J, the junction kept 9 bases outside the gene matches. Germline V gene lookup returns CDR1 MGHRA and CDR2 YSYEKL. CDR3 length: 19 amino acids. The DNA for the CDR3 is TGCGCCAGCAGCCACCCCGGACTAGCGGGAGGGCCGGGCTCCTACGAGCAGTACTTC. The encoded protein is CASSHPGLAGGPGSYEQYF.

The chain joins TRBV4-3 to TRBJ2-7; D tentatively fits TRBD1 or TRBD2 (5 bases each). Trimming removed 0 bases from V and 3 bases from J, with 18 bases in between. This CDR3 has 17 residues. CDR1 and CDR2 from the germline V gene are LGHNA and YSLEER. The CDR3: CASSQDDFGTEGYEQYF. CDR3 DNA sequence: TGCGCCAGCAGCCAAGATGATTTTGGGACGGAAGGCTACGAGCAGTACTTC.

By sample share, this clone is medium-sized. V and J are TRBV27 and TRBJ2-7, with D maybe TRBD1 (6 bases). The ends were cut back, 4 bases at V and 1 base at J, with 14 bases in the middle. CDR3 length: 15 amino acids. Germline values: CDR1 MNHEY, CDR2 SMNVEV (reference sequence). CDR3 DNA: TGTGCCAGCAGTTCGGGGACAAAGCAATCCTACGAGCAGTACTTC. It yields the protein CASSSGTKQSYEQYF.

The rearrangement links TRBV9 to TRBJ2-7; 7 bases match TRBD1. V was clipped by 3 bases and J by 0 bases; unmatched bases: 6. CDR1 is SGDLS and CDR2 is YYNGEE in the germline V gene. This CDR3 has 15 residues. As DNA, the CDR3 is TGTGCCAGCAGCGCCGGACAGGCGAGCTCCTACGAGCAGTACTTC. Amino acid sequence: CASSAGQASSYEQYF. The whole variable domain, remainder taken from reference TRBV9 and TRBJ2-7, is DSGVTQTPKHLITATGQRVTLRCSPRSGDLSVYWYQQSLDQGLQFLIQYYNGEERAKGNILERFSAQQFPDLHSELNLSSLELGDSALYFCASSAGQASSYEQYFGPGTRLTVT.

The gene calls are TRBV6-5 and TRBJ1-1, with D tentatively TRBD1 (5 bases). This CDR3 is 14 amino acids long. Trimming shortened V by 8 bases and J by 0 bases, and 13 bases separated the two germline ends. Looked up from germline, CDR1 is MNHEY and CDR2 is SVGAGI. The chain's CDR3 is CASRPVGLNTEAFF. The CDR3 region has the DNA TGTGCCAGCCGTCCCGTGGGGCTGAACACTGAAGCTTTCTTT.

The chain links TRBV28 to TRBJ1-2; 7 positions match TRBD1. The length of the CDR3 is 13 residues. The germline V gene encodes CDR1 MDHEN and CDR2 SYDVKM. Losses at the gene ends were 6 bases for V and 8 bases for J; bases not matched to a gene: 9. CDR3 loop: CASRDEGAGGYTF. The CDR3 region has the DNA TGTGCCAGCAGGGATGAGGGGGCAGGGGGCTACACCTTC.

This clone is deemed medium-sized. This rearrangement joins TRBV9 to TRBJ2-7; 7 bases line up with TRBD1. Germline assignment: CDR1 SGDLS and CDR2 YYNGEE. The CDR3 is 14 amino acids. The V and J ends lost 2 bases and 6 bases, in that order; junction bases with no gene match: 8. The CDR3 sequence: CASSVAYRGSEQYF. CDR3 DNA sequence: TGTGCCAGCAGCGTCGCTTACAGGGGATCCGAGCAGTACTTC.

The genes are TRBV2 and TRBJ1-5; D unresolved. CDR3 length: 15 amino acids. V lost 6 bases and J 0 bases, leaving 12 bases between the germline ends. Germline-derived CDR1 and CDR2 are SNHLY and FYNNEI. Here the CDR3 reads CASRPRRRSNQPQHF. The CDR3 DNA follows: TGTGCCAGCAGGCCCCGCAGGCGTAGCAATCAGCCCCAGCATTTT.

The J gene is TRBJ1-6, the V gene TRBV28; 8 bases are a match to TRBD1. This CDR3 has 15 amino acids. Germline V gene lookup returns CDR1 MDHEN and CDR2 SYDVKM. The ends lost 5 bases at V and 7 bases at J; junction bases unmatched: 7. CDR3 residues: CASSRRTGRNSPLHF. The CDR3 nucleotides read TGTGCCAGCAGTCGGAGGACAGGGAGGAATTCACCCCTCCACTTT. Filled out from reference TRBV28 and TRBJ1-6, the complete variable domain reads DVKVTQSSRYLVKRTGEKVFLECVQDMDHENMFWYRQDPGLGLRLIYFSYDVKMKEKGDIPEGYSVSREKKERFSLILESASTNQTSMYLCASSRRTGRNSPLHFGNGTRLTVT.

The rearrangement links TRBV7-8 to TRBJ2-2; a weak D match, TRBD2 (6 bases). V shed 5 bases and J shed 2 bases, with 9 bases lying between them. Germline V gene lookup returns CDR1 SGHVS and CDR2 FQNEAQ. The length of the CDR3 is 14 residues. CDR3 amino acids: CASSVSGNTGELFF. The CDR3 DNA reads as TGTGCCAGCAGCGTTAGCGGCAACACCGGGGAGCTGTTTTTT.